This T cell receptor beta chain was identified during a study of shared clonotypes between healthy human individuals. TCRdb keeps only in-frame clones here, not all; method: immunoSEQ multiplex PCR. The sample consists of 2 million to 2.5 million clones, 90% to 96% of them appearing once. The CDR3 covers 17 residues. Germline CDR1 reads KGHSH; CDR2 reads LQKENI. Germline trimming cut 6 bases from V and 7 bases from J; bases unmatched to any gene: 19. The study's findings and limits: For sorted subsets, rarefaction showed incomplete sequencing despite large depth. Larger estimated richness was generally recorded for naive subsets relative to memory subsets.

As for this clone: What it binds is not known.

Sequenced material: naive CD4+ T cells sorted from blood. Regarding subset: CD45RA+ positively selected. The TCR comes from a man younger than 30 in good health. The chain combines TRBV18 with TRBJ2-5; 8 bases map to TRBD2. CDR3 residues: CASSPLPGRAEERTQYF. CDR3 DNA sequence: TGTGCCAGCTCTCCCCTCCCCGGGAGGGCCGAAGAGCGGACCCAGTACTTC.